The TCR beta chain under discussion was sequenced for a study of brain T cells in children with intractable seizures (dated by TCRdb to the early 2020s). For the wider study: As a first screen for immune gene transcripts, resected brain tissue from under 70 pediatric epilepsy surgery cases was run on a NanoString immunology panel. Of the 12 selected surgery cases, pre-surgery blood was also sequenced for eight, so four had brain tissue only. The full study reports these points: Viral specificity was inferred solely from CDR3 sequence similarity, and the HCMV serostatus of the patients was not known. Sequencing depth differed between pre- and post-surgery blood, so clones missing from the pre-surgery sample may reflect undersampling.

This clone appeared once. Its antigen is unknown. No clone much larger than this one lies a single base away; base qualities are absent. The immunoSEQ assay was applied to genomic DNA to generate the TCR beta chain sequences. Per the source publication's procedure: CDR3 sequences not starting with the conserved framework cysteine at position 104 were manually removed. To get clonality, the normalized Shannon's Diversity Index was subtracted from one, giving values from 0 (maximal diversity) to 1 (oligoclonal). To check whether a given CDR3 had different frequencies in two samples, for example brain versus blood, chi-squared comparison-of-proportions tests were used. Public clonotypes were identified through searches of immuneACCESS, and similarity to known antiviral clonotypes was evaluated with the VDJdb browser. This is the immuneACCESS table as TCRdb keeps it, with only in-frame sequences that have V and J called. A part of the clones is gone; compared with another copy, unresolved V genes explain less than half, and the rest is unexplained. V, J and clone size are those of that table, while D and trimming were read from the DNA. The sample table shows about 64,000 clones, and around 96% are seen once. The top ten constitute 0.35% to 0.4% of the sample.

The CDR3 runs 16 residues from the cysteine to the phenylalanine. The sequence is cut down to CDR3 DNA, 48 bases in frame from base 1. CDR1 and CDR2, per the germline V gene, are MDHEN and SYDVKM. The germline V end is reduced by 5 bases and the J end by 5 bases; junction bases left unmatched: 10. Per the publication, the time point label means: resected brain tissue, or blood drawn just prior to surgery. The surgery cases showing the highest brain T cell transcript signatures were chosen for TCR beta chain sequencing of brain tissue and, when available, of blood. Before surgery, patients had received at least one anti-epileptic drug. The TCR-sequenced patients were children whose drug-resistant epilepsy was caused by tuberous sclerosis complex, focal cortical dysplasia, Rasmussen encephalitis or hemimegalencephaly. Blood samples were drawn just before the epilepsy surgery. Bulk genomic DNA was isolated from unsorted brain tissue and whole blood using the Monarch genomic DNA purification kit.

This TCR derives from a boy under three years old with focal cortical dysplasia and intractable seizures. This specimen was peripheral blood, taken at surgery. The V gene is TRBV28 and the J gene is TRBJ2-3; 10 middle bases align to TRBD2. The CDR3 region has the sequence CASSTYKAGGRDTQYF. The nucleotide sequence is TGTGCCAGCAGTACCTACAAAGCGGGGGGGCGAGATACGCAGTATTTT.